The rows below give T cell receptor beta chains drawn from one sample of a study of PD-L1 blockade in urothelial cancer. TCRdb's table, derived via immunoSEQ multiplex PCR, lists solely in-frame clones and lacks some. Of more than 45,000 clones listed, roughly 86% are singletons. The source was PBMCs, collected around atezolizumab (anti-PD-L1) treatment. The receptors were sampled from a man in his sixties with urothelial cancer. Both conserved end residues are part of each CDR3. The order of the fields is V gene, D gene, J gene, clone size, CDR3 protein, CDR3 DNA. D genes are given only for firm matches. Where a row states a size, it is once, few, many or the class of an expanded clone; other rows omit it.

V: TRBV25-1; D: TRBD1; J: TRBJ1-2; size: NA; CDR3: CASSGGTGGRGYTF; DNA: TGTGCCAGCAGTGGAGGGACAGGGGGCCGGGGCTACACCTTC
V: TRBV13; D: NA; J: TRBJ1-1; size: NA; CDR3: CASSFLMGGTEAFF; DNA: TGTGCCAGCAGCTTCCTCATGGGGGGGACTGAAGCTTTCTTT
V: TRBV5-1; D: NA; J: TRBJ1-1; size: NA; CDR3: CASSLDYTGPSTEAFF; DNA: TGCGCCAGCAGCTTGGATTATACAGGGCCTAGCACTGAAGCTTTCTTT
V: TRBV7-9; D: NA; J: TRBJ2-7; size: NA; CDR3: CASSLSGYEQYF; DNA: TGTGCCAGCAGCTTAAGCGGCTACGAGCAGTACTTC
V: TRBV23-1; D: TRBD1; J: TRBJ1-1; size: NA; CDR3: CASSQRIGQARTEAFF; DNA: TGCGCCAGCAGTCAAAGAATTGGACAGGCCCGTACTGAAGCTTTCTTT
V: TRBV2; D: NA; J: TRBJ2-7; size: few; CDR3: CASSGWAAHSSYEQYF; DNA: TGTGCCAGCAGTGGTTGGGCCGCCCATAGCTCCTACGAGCAGTACTTC
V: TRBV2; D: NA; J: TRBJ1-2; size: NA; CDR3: CASSGTDYGYTF; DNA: TGTGCCAGCAGTGGGACAGACTATGGCTACACCTTC
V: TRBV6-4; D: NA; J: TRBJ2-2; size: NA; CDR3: CASSDLGGNTGELFF; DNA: TGTGCCAGCAGTGACCTGGGGGGAAACACCGGGGAGCTGTTTTTT
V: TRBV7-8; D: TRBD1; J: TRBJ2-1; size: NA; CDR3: CASSLRRKTGELQFF; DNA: TGTGCCAGCAGCTTGCGACGCAAAACAGGGGAACTCCAGTTCTTC
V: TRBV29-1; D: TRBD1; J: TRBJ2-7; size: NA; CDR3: CSVQTGTYEQYF; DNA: TGCAGCGTGCAGACAGGGACCTACGAGCAGTACTTC
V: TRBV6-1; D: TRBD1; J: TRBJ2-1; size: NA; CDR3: CASSEDRGRVFEQFF; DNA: TGTGCCAGCAGTGAAGACAGGGGGCGGGTTTTTGAGCAGTTCTTC
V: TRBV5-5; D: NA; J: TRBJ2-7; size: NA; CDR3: CASSFDSTYEQYF; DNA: TGTGCCAGCAGCTTTGACAGTACCTACGAGCAGTACTTC
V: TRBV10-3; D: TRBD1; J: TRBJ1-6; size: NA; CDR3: CAISRNVGQNNSPLHF; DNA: TGTGCCATCAGTCGGAACGTGGGACAGAATAATTCACCCCTCCACTTT
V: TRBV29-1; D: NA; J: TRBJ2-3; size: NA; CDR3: CSVTGKDTQYF; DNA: TGCAGCGTCACAGGGAAGGATACGCAGTATTTT
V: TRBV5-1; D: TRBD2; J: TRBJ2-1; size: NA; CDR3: CASSPPGASGVDNEQFF; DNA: TGCGCCAGCAGCCCCCCGGGGGCTAGCGGGGTAGACAATGAGCAGTTCTTC
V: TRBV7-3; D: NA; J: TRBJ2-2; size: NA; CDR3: CASSLQGSGELFF; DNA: TGTGCCAGCAGCTTACAGGGATCCGGGGAGCTGTTTTTT
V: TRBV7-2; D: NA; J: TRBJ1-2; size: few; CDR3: CASSLGGAGSGYTF; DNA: TGTGCCAGCAGCTTAGGGGGCGCAGGCTCTGGCTACACCTTC
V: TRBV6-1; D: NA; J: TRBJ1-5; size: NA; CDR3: CASESGADQPQHF; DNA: TGTGCCAGCGAAAGCGGGGCCGATCAGCCCCAGCATTTT
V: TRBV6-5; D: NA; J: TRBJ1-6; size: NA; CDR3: CASSYSGGEDNSPLHF; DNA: TGTGCCAGCAGTTACTCGGGGGGGGAGGATAATTCACCCCTCCACTTT
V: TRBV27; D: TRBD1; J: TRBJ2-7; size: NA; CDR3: CASTLGQGGTYEQYF; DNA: TGTGCCAGTACCCTGGGACAGGGAGGAACCTACGAGCAGTACTTC
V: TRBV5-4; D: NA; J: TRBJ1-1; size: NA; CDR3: CASSLGGTPLMNTEAFF; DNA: TGTGCCAGCAGCTTGGGGGGGACACCTTTGATGAACACTGAAGCTTTCTTT
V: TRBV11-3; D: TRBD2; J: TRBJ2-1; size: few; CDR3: CASSHLAGTSYNEQFF; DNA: TGTGCCAGCAGTCATCTAGCGGGGACCTCCTACAATGAGCAGTTCTTC
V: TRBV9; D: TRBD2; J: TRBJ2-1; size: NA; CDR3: CASSVYSGGYNEQFF; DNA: TGTGCCAGCAGCGTCTATAGCGGGGGGTACAATGAGCAGTTCTTC
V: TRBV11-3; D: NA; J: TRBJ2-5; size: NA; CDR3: CASSLETPEGTQYF; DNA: TGTGCCAGCAGCTTAGAGACACCCGAAGGGACCCAGTACTTC
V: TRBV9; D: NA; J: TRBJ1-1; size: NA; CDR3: CASSVATGYEAFF; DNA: TGTGCCAGCAGCGTAGCTACAGGGTACGAAGCTTTCTTT
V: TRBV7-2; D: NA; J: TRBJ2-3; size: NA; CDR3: CASSLVTGDTQYF; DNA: TGTGCCAGCAGCTTAGTCACGGGAGATACGCAGTATTTT
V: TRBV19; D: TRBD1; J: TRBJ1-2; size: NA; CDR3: CASRDRAVNGYTF; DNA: TGTGCCAGCCGGGACAGGGCAGTAAATGGCTACACCTTC
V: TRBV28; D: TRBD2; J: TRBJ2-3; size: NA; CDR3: CASSRTSWGQYF; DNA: TGTGCCAGCAGTCGGACTAGTTGGGGGCAGTATTTT
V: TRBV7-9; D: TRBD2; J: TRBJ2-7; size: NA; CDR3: CASSLDGGGPYEQYF; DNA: TGTGCCAGCAGCTTAGACGGGGGAGGGCCTTACGAGCAGTACTTC
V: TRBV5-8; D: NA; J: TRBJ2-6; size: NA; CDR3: CASSFRGQTSGANVLTF; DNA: TGTGCCAGCAGCTTTAGAGGACAGACCTCTGGGGCCAACGTCCTGACTTTC
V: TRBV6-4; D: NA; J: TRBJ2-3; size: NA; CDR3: CASSDSFTGSTDTQYF; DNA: TGTGCCAGCAGTGACTCATTTACAGGTAGCACAGATACGCAGTATTTT
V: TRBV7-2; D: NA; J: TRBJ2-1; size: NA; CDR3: CASSLPLTGGNEQFF; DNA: TGTGCCAGCAGCTTACCGCTAACCGGAGGAAATGAGCAGTTCTTC
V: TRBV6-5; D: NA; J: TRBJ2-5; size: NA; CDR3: CASSYSRSGETQYF; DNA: TGTGCCAGCAGTTACTCGCGGTCGGGAGAGACCCAGTACTTC
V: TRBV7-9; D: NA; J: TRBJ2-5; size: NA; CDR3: CASSLGTAQETQYF; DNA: TGTGCCAGCAGCTTAGGGACAGCCCAAGAGACCCAGTACTTC
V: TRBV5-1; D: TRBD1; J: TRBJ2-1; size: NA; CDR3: CASSNAGTVEQFF; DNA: TGCGCCAGCAGCAACGCCGGGACAGTTGAGCAGTTCTTC
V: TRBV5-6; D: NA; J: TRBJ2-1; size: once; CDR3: CASSSGGEQFF; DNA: TGTGCCAGCAGCTCCGGGGGAGAGCAGTTCTTC
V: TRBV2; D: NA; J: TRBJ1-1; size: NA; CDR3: CASSELGENTEAFF; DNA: TGTGCCAGCAGTGAATTGGGAGAGAACACTGAAGCTTTCTTT
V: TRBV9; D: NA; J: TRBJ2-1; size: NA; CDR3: CASSVVGRAYNEQFF; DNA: TGTGCCAGCAGCGTAGTGGGCAGGGCTTACAATGAGCAGTTCTTC
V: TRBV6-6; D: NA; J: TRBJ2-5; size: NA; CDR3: CASTPGETQYF; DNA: TGTGCCAGCACCCCGGGAGAGACCCAGTACTTC
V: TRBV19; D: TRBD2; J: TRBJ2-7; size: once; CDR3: CASRPTSGNSYEQYF; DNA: TGTGCCAGTAGACCGACTAGCGGGAATTCCTACGAGCAGTACTTC
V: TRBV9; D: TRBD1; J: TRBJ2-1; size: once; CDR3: CASSEGTGKAEQFF; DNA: TGTGCCAGCAGCGAAGGGACAGGGAAAGCTGAGCAGTTCTTC
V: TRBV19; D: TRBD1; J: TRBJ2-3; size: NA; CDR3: CASSIIRQGWKDTQYF; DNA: TGTGCCAGTAGTATCATTCGACAGGGTTGGAAAGATACGCAGTATTTT
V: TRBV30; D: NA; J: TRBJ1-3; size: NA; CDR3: CAWSYLAGNTIYF; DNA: TGTGCCTGGTCATATCTGGCCGGAAACACCATATATTTT
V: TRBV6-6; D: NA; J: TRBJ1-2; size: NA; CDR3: CASRPEGLAGAYGYTF; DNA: TGTGCCAGCAGACCAGAGGGCCTCGCGGGGGCGTATGGCTACACCTTC
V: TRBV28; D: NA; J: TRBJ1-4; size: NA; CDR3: CASSWGGMGEKLFF; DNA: TGTGCCAGCAGTTGGGGGGGCATGGGCGAAAAACTGTTTTTT
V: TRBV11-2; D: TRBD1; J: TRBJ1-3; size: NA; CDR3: CASSFRQGGGNTIYF; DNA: TGTGCCAGCAGCTTCCGACAGGGTGGCGGAAACACCATATATTTT
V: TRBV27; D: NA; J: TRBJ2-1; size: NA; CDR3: CASSLSGVYEQFF; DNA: TGTGCCAGCAGTTTATCAGGGGTATATGAGCAGTTCTTC
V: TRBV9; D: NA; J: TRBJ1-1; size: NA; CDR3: CASSGKAGGNTEAFF; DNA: TGTGCCAGCAGCGGAAAGGCGGGGGGAAACACTGAAGCTTTCTTT
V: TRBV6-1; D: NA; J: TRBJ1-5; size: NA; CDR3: CASSERGQPQHF; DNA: TGTGCCAGCAGTGAAAGAGGGCAGCCCCAGCATTTT
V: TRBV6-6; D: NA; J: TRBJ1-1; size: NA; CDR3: CASRGHLNTEAFF; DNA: TGTGCCAGCAGGGGACATCTAAACACTGAAGCTTTCTTT
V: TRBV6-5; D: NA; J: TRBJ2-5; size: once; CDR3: CASSHVRGETQYF; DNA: TGTGCCAGCAGCCACGTCAGGGGAGAGACCCAGTACTTC
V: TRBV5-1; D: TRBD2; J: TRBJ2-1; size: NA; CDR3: CASSPQTSVNEQFF; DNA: TGCGCCAGCAGCCCACAAACTAGCGTCAATGAGCAGTTCTTC
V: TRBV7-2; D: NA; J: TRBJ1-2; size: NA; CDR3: CASTPAPGHYGYTF; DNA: TGTGCCAGCACCCCCGCCCCGGGTCATTATGGCTACACCTTC
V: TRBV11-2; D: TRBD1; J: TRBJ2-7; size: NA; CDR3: CASSTGTGGVEQYF; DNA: TGTGCCAGCAGCACGGGGACAGGGGGCGTCGAGCAGTACTTC